This T cell receptor beta chain is drawn from a study of metastatic and nonmetastatic thyroid tumors. Study in general: Peripheral blood and tumor or nodule samples from malignant and benign thyroid patients were compared. Study-wide results and caveats: Malignant thyroid tumors reportedly exceeded benign nodules significantly in TCR beta diversity, with the difference appearing in blood and tumor.

TCRdb re-clonotyped the PCR reads through MiXCR. The data contain around 20,000 clones, just over 35% of them singletons. Before thyroid surgery, none of the patients had received any treatment. Notes on this clone: The antigen is not known.

The sample consisted of tumor tissue. This receptor was identified in a female donor with papillary thyroid cancer or a benign thyroid nodule (not recorded which). Some clones in this sample may be carry-over from other donors' samples.

The CDR3 loop is CASSRQGFYEQYF. Here the CDR3 DNA reads TGTGCCAGCAGTCGACAGGGATTTTACGAGCAGTACTTC. The chain is built from TRBV6-1 and TRBJ2-7; 7 bases align to TRBD1. The CDR3 covers 13 residues. Trimming at V came to 5 bases and at J to 4 bases, leaving 5 bases not matched to a gene. Germline V gene data show CDR1 as MNHNS and CDR2 as SASEGT.